This T cell receptor (beta chain) was sequenced for a study of regulatory T cells in long-lasting Graves disease. Germline-derived CDR1 and CDR2 are LGHDT and YNNKEL (reference sequence). The CDR3 loop spans 18 amino acids. V gave up 0 bases and J gave up 5 bases, with 22 bases separating them. This clonotype showed up just a few times. Indicated time point: newly diagnosed GD, antithyroid drugs for less than 3 months. After RNA was extracted from PBMCs, the TCR library was made from it. CDR3-region Arm-PCR and iRepertoire HTBI primers produced the TCR beta libraries. TCRdb fed the multiplex PCR reads into MiXCR, producing one record per CDR3 protein. The sample shows some 560,000 distinct CDR3 sequences, 15% to 20% of them seen only once. These sequences were also reported in another study, on T cells in Graves' hyperthyroidism and ophthalmopathy.

This specimen was peripheral blood mononuclear cells (PBMCs), taken at new diagnosis, from a patient treated with antithyroid drugs. The origin of this receptor is a woman in her forties or fifties with Graves disease. The J gene is TRBJ2-5, the V gene TRBV3-1; D might be TRBD1 or TRBD2, each matching 6 bases. The chain's CDR3 is CASSQDLSFGGSRETQYF. The CDR3 coding sequence is TGTGCCAGCAGCCAAGATTTAAGTTTCGGGGGCAGCAGGGAGACCCAGTACTTC.